This TCR beta chain was captured in a study of cytomegalovirus exposure and HLA in healthy donors. Notes on this clone: The antigen remains undetermined.

The V gene lost 2 bases and the J gene lost 3 bases, with 16 bases spanning the gap. The CDR3 has 16 amino acids. CDR1 and CDR2 (germline): KGHSH, LQKENI. PCR was performed using 60 Vbeta and 13 Jbeta primers. Sequencing used immunoSEQ multiplex PCR; TCRdb keeps in-frame clones, though not all of them. The data show 140,000 to 150,000 clones, 78% seen once. Study-wide findings and caveats: TCR beta V- and J-gene trimming was later associated with a missense DCLRE1C variant.

The TCR was taken from a woman younger than 35 in good health and CMV-seropositive. The V and J genes are TRBV18 and TRBJ1-2; D perhaps matches TRBD1 (5 bases). Sequencing was performed on PBMCs. CDR3 amino acids: CASSPTLGAGDYGYTF. The DNA for the CDR3 is TGTGCCAGCTCACCAACCCTAGGGGCCGGTGACTATGGCTACACCTTC.